This is a list of T cell receptor beta chains from one sample in a study of shared clonotypes between healthy human individuals. Sequencing used immunoSEQ multiplex PCR; TCRdb keeps in-frame clones, though not all of them. The sample contains roughly 500,000 clones, over 70% of which appear only once. Sequencing was performed on PBMCs. Receptor source: a woman aged 40-49 years in good health. Some clones in this sample may be carry-over from other donors' samples. CDR3s include the opening cysteine and the closing phenylalanine or tryptophan. The D gene is left open where the match is weak. Rows may omit the clone size; those that give it use once, few, many or a size class.

J gene,CDR3 length,clone size,V gene,D gene,CDR3 DNA,CDR3 protein
TRBJ2-7,16,-,TRBV7-2,TRBD1,TGTGCCAGCAGCTCCGAAAAGGACAGGGGATCCTACGAGCAGTACTTC,CASSSEKDRGSYEQYF
TRBJ1-3,14,-,TRBV7-9,-,TGTGCCAGCAGCGGACAGTCCTCTGGAAACACCATATATTTT,CASSGQSSGNTIYF
TRBJ2-1,16,-,TRBV9,TRBD2,TGTGCCAGCAGCGTGGAAGGACTAGCGGGAGTGCATGAGCAGTTCTTC,CASSVEGLAGVHEQFF
TRBJ1-2,12,few,TRBV29-1,-,TGCAGCGTTGAGAGGTTGGGCTATGGCTACACCTTC,CSVERLGYGYTF
TRBJ1-1,12,-,TRBV28,-,TGTGCCGGAAGGGGACTAAACACTGAAGCTTTCTTT,CAGRGLNTEAFF
TRBJ2-5,14,-,TRBV6-5,-,TGTGCCAGCAGTTACGCTGGTTCTCGAGAGACCCAGTACTTC,CASSYAGSRETQYF
TRBJ1-2,15,-,TRBV4-2,-,TGTGCCAGCAGCCACCAACAAACGGACGGCCATGGCTACACCTTC,CASSHQQTDGHGYTF
TRBJ1-6,13,-,TRBV10-2,-,TGCGCCAGCAGGCATGAGTCTAATTCACCCCTCCACTTT,CASRHESNSPLHF
TRBJ2-2,17,many,TRBV28,-,TGTGCCAGCAGTTCGTCCCCTAGTGGAACGAACACCGGGGAGCTGTTTTTT,CASSSSPSGTNTGELFF
TRBJ1-5,16,many,TRBV7-6,-,TGTGCCAGCAGCACCAGGACAGAGTATAGCAATCAGCCCCAGCATTTT,CASSTRTEYSNQPQHF
TRBJ2-7,12,-,TRBV28,-,TGTGCCAGCAGTTTGGGGTCCTACGAGCAGTACTTC,CASSLGSYEQYF
TRBJ2-3,15,many,TRBV5-1,TRBD2,TGCGCCAGCAGAATCGGGACTAACCCCACAGATACGCAGTATTTT,CASRIGTNPTDTQYF
TRBJ2-1,18,-,TRBV29-1,TRBD2,TGCAGCGTTGAAGATCATGGACTAGCGGGAAACTCCTACAATGAGCAGTTCTTC,CSVEDHGLAGNSYNEQFF
TRBJ2-1,11,-,TRBV29-1,-,TGCAGCGTTGGAACCTACAATGAGCAGTTCTTC,CSVGTYNEQFF
TRBJ2-1,16,-,TRBV6-5,-,TGTGCCAGCAGTTACGCGACACGGAGCTCTCTCAATGAGCAGTTCTTC,CASSYATRSSLNEQFF
TRBJ1-4,14,few,TRBV4-3,TRBD1,TGCGCCAGCAGCCTCCGGGACAGGGATGAAAAACTGTTTTTT,CASSLRDRDEKLFF
TRBJ1-2,15,-,TRBV7-9,TRBD1,TGTGCCAGCAGCTTAGGGACAGGGTCCGACTATGGCTACACCTTC,CASSLGTGSDYGYTF
TRBJ2-5,12,-,TRBV29-1,-,TGCAGCGTTTTTTCGGGGTGGGAGACCCAGTACTTC,CSVFSGWETQYF
TRBJ2-7,16,-,TRBV5-5,-,TGTGCCAGCAGCTTCGGAGAAGACCCGATCCCCTACGAGCAGTACTTC,CASSFGEDPIPYEQYF
TRBJ1-4,16,-,TRBV7-8,-,TGTGCCAGCAGCATCAGACACCGCGGAACTAATGAAAAACTGTTTTTT,CASSIRHRGTNEKLFF
TRBJ1-1,16,-,TRBV7-2,TRBD1,TGTGCCAGCAGCTTAGAATTCGGGACAGGGAACACTGAAGCTTTCTTT,CASSLEFGTGNTEAFF
TRBJ1-5,14,-,TRBV6-6,-,TGTGCCAGCAGTTATGAGGGTAGCCGGGAGCCCCAGCATTTT,CASSYEGSREPQHF
TRBJ2-5,13,-,TRBV4-1,-,TGCGCCAGCAGCCAAGGTCTAGAAGAGACCCAGTACTTC,CASSQGLEETQYF
TRBJ1-3,16,-,TRBV4-1,-,TGCGCCAGCAGCCAGCTGGGGGAAGGTGCTGGAAACACCATATATTTT,CASSQLGEGAGNTIYF
TRBJ2-7,14,-,TRBV6-5,TRBD2,TGTGCCAGCAGTCCAGCGGGGGTGGTAGGCGAGCAGTACTTC,CASSPAGVVGEQYF
TRBJ2-5,12,-,TRBV7-9,-,TGTGCCAGCAGCTTAGGGACAGAGACCCAGTACTTC,CASSLGTETQYF
TRBJ1-2,16,-,TRBV5-5,-,TGTGCCAGCAGCTTGGAAACAGGGTATTCTAGCTATGGCTACACCTTC,CASSLETGYSSYGYTF
TRBJ2-7,15,-,TRBV7-9,-,TGTGCCAGCAGCTTAGTACGGGGGGCTACCTACGAGCAGTACTTC,CASSLVRGATYEQYF
TRBJ2-7,14,-,TRBV28,-,TGTGCCAGCAGTTTCCAGGGGGGGTCTTACGAGCAGTACTTC,CASSFQGGSYEQYF
TRBJ2-1,14,-,TRBV11-2,-,TGTGCCAGCAGCTTATACCAGCCCTACAATGAGCAGTTCTTC,CASSLYQPYNEQFF
TRBJ2-4,16,-,TRBV7-8,TRBD2,TGTGCCAGCAGCTTAAGGGAGGGGAGGGCAGGAAACATTCAGTACTTC,CASSLREGRAGNIQYF
TRBJ1-3,13,-,TRBV28,-,TGTGCCAGCAGTTTTCCCCAGGGGAACACCATATATTTT,CASSFPQGNTIYF
TRBJ2-7,15,-,TRBV7-8,TRBD2,TGTGCCAGCAGCCCCCCGGGGGGGGTCTCCTACGAGCAGTACTTC,CASSPPGGVSYEQYF
TRBJ1-1,15,-,TRBV9,TRBD1,TGTGCCAGCAGCGTAGAACCAGGGGGCAAGTCTGAAGCTTTCTTT,CASSVEPGGKSEAFF
TRBJ2-1,13,-,TRBV7-6,-,TGTGCCAGCAGCATGGGAAATTACAATGAGCAGTTCTTC,CASSMGNYNEQFF
TRBJ2-1,17,-,TRBV29-1,TRBD2,TGCAGCGCCAGACTAGCGGGAGGGCCGTACCCCTACAATGAGCAGTTCTTC,CSARLAGGPYPYNEQFF
TRBJ2-1,16,-,TRBV5-6,TRBD2,TGTGCCAGCAGCTTGCTAGCGGGAGGGCGTCCCAATGAGCAGTTCTTC,CASSLLAGGRPNEQFF
TRBJ2-7,15,-,TRBV19,-,TGTGCCAGTGGGGTGGGGTACGCGGGTGCGTACGAGCAGTACTTC,CASGVGYAGAYEQYF
TRBJ2-7,16,few,TRBV11-2,TRBD2,TGTGCCAGCAGCTTAGACCCTAGCGGGAGTGTCTACGAGCAGTACTTC,CASSLDPSGSVYEQYF
TRBJ2-6,16,-,TRBV30,-,TGTGCCTGGAGTAAATTATGGGGGCCTGGGGACAACGTCCTGACCTTC,CAWSKLWGPGDNVLTF
TRBJ2-1,15,-,TRBV4-1,TRBD1,TGCGCCAGCAGCCAAGCTGAGGGACAGTACAATGAGCAGTTCTTC,CASSQAEGQYNEQFF
TRBJ2-5,16,once,TRBV7-6,TRBD2,TGTGCCAGCAGCCGACTAGCGGAAGGGGTGTTCGAGACCCAGTACTTC,CASSRLAEGVFETQYF
TRBJ2-2,13,-,TRBV11-3,-,TGTGCCAGCAGCCCGGGGCCTCTCGGGGAGCTGTTTTTT,CASSPGPLGELFF
TRBJ2-7,14,-,TRBV2,TRBD2,TGTGCCAGCTCCAGGACTAGCGGGAGGTTCGAGCAGTACTTC,CASSRTSGRFEQYF
TRBJ2-1,14,few,TRBV30,-,TGTGCCTGGGTAGAAGGATTCTCCTACAATGAGCAGTTCTTC,CAWVEGFSYNEQFF
TRBJ1-2,13,-,TRBV27,-,TGTGCCAGCAGTGGGTCTGTCAGAGATGGCTACACCTTC,CASSGSVRDGYTF
TRBJ1-3,14,-,TRBV18,-,TGTGCCAGCTCACCCAGCGGGTCTGGAAACACCATATATTTT,CASSPSGSGNTIYF
TRBJ2-3,14,-,TRBV12-5,-,TGTGCTAGTGGCCCCCCAGGGTCCACAGATACGCAGTATTTT,CASGPPGSTDTQYF
TRBJ2-7,14,-,TRBV18,-,TGTGCCAGCTCACTGGCACTAGCCCCCTCCGAGCAGTACTTC,CASSLALAPSEQYF
TRBJ2-7,16,few,TRBV5-1,-,TGCGCCAGCAGCTCCCGGGACCGATCGAACTCCTACGAGCAGTACTTC,CASSSRDRSNSYEQYF
TRBJ1-1,15,-,TRBV28,-,TGTGCCAGCAGTTTATTACGACTAAATTACACTGAAGCTTTCTTT,CASSLLRLNYTEAFF
TRBJ2-5,16,-,TRBV5-1,-,TGCGCCAGCAGCTTCCAGGGGACCCTAGGCCAAGAGACCCAGTACTTC,CASSFQGTLGQETQYF